This entry lists 8 T cell receptor beta chains sequenced from one sample in a study of tumor-infiltrating lymphocytes in primary liver carcinoma. Researchers generated TCR beta cDNA from about 0.5 ug of total RNA, relying on a constant-region primer. Slightly modified ARM-PCR, run as three nested multiplex PCR rounds, produced the TCR beta libraries. Use of TRBV1-TRBV30 forward primers with a C-beta reverse primer characterized the first two PCR rounds, which lasted approximately 11 cycles each. TCRdb processed the multiplex PCR reads anew with MiXCR; each CDR3 protein has one entry. The table records around 80,000 distinct CDR3 sequences, roughly two thirds of them present only once. Co-extracting RNA and DNA was done with roughly 17-34 mg of unsorted bulk tissue as input. Sequenced material: tumor-adjacent normal liver tissue. The receptor set was obtained from a man between 35 and 55 years old with primary liver carcinoma and hepatitis B virus infection.

The chain is built from TRBV28 and TRBJ2-1; TRBD1 aligns across 7 bases. The V gene's germline CDR1 is MDHEN and CDR2 SYDVKM. V lost 9 bases and J lost 9; bases outside the gene matches: 8. The CDR3 extends over 12 amino acids. CDR3: CASGSQGIEQFF. CDR3 DNA: TGTGCCAGTGGTTCACAGGGGATTGAGCAGTTCTTC. The whole variable domain, remainder taken from reference TRBV28 and TRBJ2-1, is DVKVTQSSRYLVKRTGEKVFLECVQDMDHENMFWYRQDPGLGLRLIYFSYDVKMKEKGDIPEGYSVSREKKERFSLILESASTNQTSMYLCASGSQGIEQFFGPGTRLTVL.

This clonotype was seen ten or more times. The CDR3: CASSSLGGDNQPQHF. The DNA for the CDR3 is TGTGCCAGCAGCTCGCTGGGTGGGGACAATCAGCCCCAGCATTTT. The V gene is TRBV6-2 or TRBV6-3, the J gene TRBJ1-5; D not resolved. The V and J ends lost 6 bases and 3 bases respectively, with 15 bases between them. Germline CDR1 MNHEY, CDR2 SVGEGT. The CDR3 extends over 15 amino acids.

This clonotype was detected ten times or more. The chain joins TRBV5-1 to TRBJ2-1; 15 nucleotides match TRBD2. This CDR3 comprises 16 residues. After removal of 4 bases from V and 8 bases from J, the junction contained 7 bases not matched to a gene. Germline CDR1 and CDR2: SGHRS and YFSETQ. In nucleotides, the CDR3 is TGCGCCAGCAGCCCCGGGACTAGCGGGAGGAAACATGAGCAGTTCTTC. Protein: CASSPGTSGRKHEQFF.

This clonotype was counted a single time. Its ends do not fully match the called genes, so a read error is possible. The J gene is TRBJ1-2, the V gene TRBV6-5; D unresolved. Per germline, CDR1 MNHEY and CDR2 SVGAGI. The CDR3 has 14 amino acids. The CDR3 reads CASSYLGENYGYTF. DNA of the CDR3: TGTGCCAGCAGTTACTTAGGAGAGAACTATGGCTATACCTTC.

The chain joins TRBV7-9 to TRBJ2-1; 9 bases match TRBD2. The germline CDR1 and CDR2 sequences are SEHNR and FQNEAQ (reference sequence). This CDR3 is built from 17 residues. As DNA, the CDR3 is TGTGCTAGTCTAGCGGGACGGGCTTTCGGCTTTCAGGATGAGCAGTTCTTC. Protein sequence: CASLAGRAFGFQDEQFF.

This clonotype turned up a few times. A much larger clone lies one base from this, so it may be a read error. The J gene is TRBJ1-2, the V gene TRBV7-8; D is undetermined. V was shortened by 5 bases and J by 7 bases, with 11 bases between the two germline ends. Germline-derived CDR1 and CDR2 are SGHVS and FQNEAQ. The CDR3 totals 12 residues. The CDR3 region has the DNA TGTGCCAGCAGCGTTGGAGGGAGTGGCTACACCTTC. Translation: CASSVGGSGYTF.

Remarks on this clonotype: One end of the junction varies from germline; a read error may be responsible. This rearrangement joins TRBV4-1 to TRBJ2-1; D remains unclear. Germline CDR1 MGHRA, CDR2 YSYEKL. The CDR3 runs to 18 residues. The CDR3 DNA reads as TGCGCCAGCAACCAACGCTTAAGTGGCTGCCAAGTCTACAATGAGCAGTTCTTC. As protein: CASNQRLSGCQVYNEQFF.

The chain links TRBV6-5 to TRBJ2-7, with D possibly TRBD1 on 5 matching bases. Germline V gene sequence: CDR1 MNHEY, CDR2 SVGAGI. The CDR3 is made up of 13 amino acids. V was shortened by 4 bases and J by 6 bases, with 13 bases between the two germline ends. The CDR3 DNA sequence: TGTGCCAGCAGTTCGAGTGCAGGGTTCGAGCAGTACTTC. Protein: CASSSSAGFEQYF.